The 32 T cell receptor beta chains given below trace back to one sample, sequenced in a study of T cells in Graves' hyperthyroidism and ophthalmopathy. Regions amplified from RNA transcripts were the TCR beta CDR3 regions. First-round RT-PCR of the TCR CDR3 relied on the HTBI primer set. Using its own MiXCR run on the multiplex PCR reads, TCRdb lists one record per CDR3 protein. The sample lists 250,000 to 300,000 distinct CDR3 sequences; roughly 19% were seen once. The sample consisted of blood. These receptors were collected from a man in his fifties with Graves' ophthalmopathy.

This clonotype was found many times. The chain couples TRBV27 to TRBJ1-2; no clear D gene. Germline values: CDR1 MNHEY, CDR2 SMNVEV (reference sequence). The CDR3 has 15 residues. The germline V and J ends were trimmed by 3 bases and 4 bases, with 15 bases remaining between them. CDR3 sequence reads: CASSFIGRGGYGYTF. DNA for the CDR3: TGTGCCAGCAGTTTCATCGGGCGAGGAGGCTATGGCTACACCTTC.

This clonotype was observed many times. The V call is TRBV14, the J call TRBJ2-1, with D possibly matching TRBD2 (5 bases). The CDR3 runs 17 residues. V lost 6 bases to trimming and J lost 9 bases, with 27 bases between them. CDR1 and CDR2 from the germline V gene are SGHDN and FVKESK. This CDR3 is CASSRHSGWLAESEQFF. The CDR3 region has the DNA TGTGCCAGCAGTCGGCACTCAGGTTGGCTAGCCGAAAGTGAGCAGTTCTTC.

This chain links TRBV20-1 with TRBJ2-2; 9 bases line up with TRBD2. Unmatched junction bases numbered 1, after V lost 5 bases and J lost 6 bases. The CDR3 extends over 12 amino acids. CDR1 and CDR2 (germline): DFQATT, SNEGSKA (reference sequence). The CDR3 is CSAEREAGELFF. The CDR3 DNA sequence: TGCAGTGCTGAGCGGGAGGCCGGGGAGCTGTTTTTT.

V is TRBV10-3 and J is TRBJ2-7; the match to TRBD1 covers 10 bases. CDR3 length equals 17 residues. V trimming: 4 bases; J trimming: 1 base; junction bases outside the gene matches: 10. Germline CDR1 is ENHRY and CDR2 is SYGVKD. CDR3 residues: CAISGSPGQGTSYEQYF. DNA of the CDR3: TGTGCCATCAGTGGATCCCCGGGACAGGGGACATCCTACGAGCAGTACTTC.

This clonotype was counted a few times. The V gene is TRBV2, the J gene TRBJ1-2; the D gene is possibly TRBD1 (5 bases). Germline V CDR1 and CDR2: SNHLY, FYNNEI. V lost 4 bases, J lost 4 bases, and 13 bases lay in between. The CDR3 runs to 14 residues. The CDR3 is CASSAGGSAYGYTF. Here the CDR3 DNA reads TGTGCCAGCAGTGCGGGGGGGAGTGCCTATGGCTACACCTTC.

Ten or more counts support this clonotype. The chain links TRBV5-1 to TRBJ2-3; D might be TRBD2 (6 bases). In germline, CDR1 is SGHRS, CDR2 YFSETQ. The CDR3 is 16 residues long. Trimming took 0 bases from V and 2 from J, leaving 13 bases between them. CDR3 region: CASSLVGGDATDTQYF. The CDR3 DNA is TGCGCCAGCAGCTTGGTCGGCGGGGACGCCACAGATACGCAGTATTTT.

This clonotype showed up many times. The rearrangement uses TRBV7-9 and TRBJ2-7, with TRBD2 matching 13 bases. The CDR3 has 15 amino acids. Trimming took 4 bases from V and 7 from J; bases not matched to a gene: 7. CDR1 SEHNR and CDR2 FQNEAQ come from the germline V gene (reference sequence). CDR3 sequence (DNA): TGTGCCAGCAGCTCCACTAGCGGGAGGGCGTTTGAGCAGTACTTC. Translating it yields CASSSTSGRAFEQYF.

This clonotype has more than one count but fewer than ten. The V gene is TRBV6-2 or TRBV6-3, the J gene TRBJ2-2; D not resolved. V was clipped by 5 bases and J by 0 bases, with 19 bases between them. The germline gives CDR1 MNHEY, CDR2 SVGEGT. This CDR3 region has 18 residues. DNA for the CDR3: TGTGCCAGCAGTACGGCCGGTTTGCCTACTCCGAACACCGGGGAGCTGTTTTTT. This encodes CASSTAGLPTPNTGELFF.

This clonotype showed up many times. The CDR3 region is CASSPTSPPVTGNYEQYF. The CDR3 bases are TGTGCCAGCAGCCCAACCTCACCCCCCGTCACCGGCAACTACGAGCAGTACTTC. The V and J genes are TRBV3-1 and TRBJ2-7; D is unclear. CDR1 LGHDT and CDR2 YNNKEL come from the germline V gene (reference sequence). Deletions cut 4 bases from V and 3 bases from J, with 25 bases between. The CDR3 is 18 amino acids.

J is TRBJ2-5 and V is TRBV6-2 or TRBV6-3; 9 bases align to TRBD2. V was clipped by 5 bases and J by 0 bases; unmatched bases: 4. Germline V gene lookup returns CDR1 MNHEY and CDR2 SVGEGT. The CDR3 contains 15 residues. The CDR3 reads CASSPGLAYQETQYF. CDR3 bases: TGTGCCAGCAGTCCGGGACTAGCTTACCAAGAGACCCAGTACTTC.

At least ten counts were recorded for this clonotype. CDR3 sequence: CASSLFPGGDSPLHF. The CDR3 DNA follows: TGTGCCAGCAGCTTATTCCCCGGGGGGGATTCACCCCTCCACTTT. This rearrangement joins TRBV7-3 to TRBJ1-6, with D perhaps matching TRBD1 (5 bases). CDR3 length equals 15 residues. V was pared by 2 bases and J by 8 bases, with 13 bases between. CDR1 and CDR2 (germline): SGHTA, FQGTGA.

In this sample, this clonotype turned up many times. The V and J genes are TRBV7-8 and TRBJ2-1; D not certain. The CDR3 is 13 amino acids. The germline CDR1 and CDR2 sequences are SGHVS and FQNEAQ. V shed 5 bases and J shed 5 bases, with 10 bases lying between them. CDR3: CASSPIRHNEQFF. In nucleotides, the CDR3 is TGTGCCAGCAGCCCGATACGCCACAATGAGCAGTTCTTC. The entire variable domain, with the rest obtained from reference TRBV7-8 and TRBJ2-1, is as follows: GAGVSQSPRYKVAKRGQDVALRCDPISGHVSLFWYQQALGQGPEFLTYFQNEAQLDKSGLPSDRFFAERPEGSVSTLKIQRTQQEDSAVYLCASSPIRHNEQFFGPGTRLTVL.

This clonotype occurred once. The CDR3: CASKRGNEQYF. Written as DNA, the CDR3 is TGTGCCAGCAAGCGGGGCAACGAGCAGTACTTC. This chain connects TRBV6-1 to TRBJ2-7; 7 nucleotides line up with TRBD2. The germline V gene encodes CDR1 MNHNS and CDR2 SASEGT. This CDR3 region has 11 residues. V trimming: 7 bases; J trimming: 5 bases; junction bases outside the gene matches: 2.

The V and J genes are TRBV11-3 and TRBJ2-2; D gene ambiguous. Germline CDR1 reads SGHNT; CDR2 reads YENEEA. Trimming cost V 3 bases and J 3 bases, with 5 bases left between them. The CDR3 sequence is 13 residues long. CDR3 nucleotides: TGTGCCAGCAGCTTCACGGACACCGGGGAGCTGTTTTTT. Protein product: CASSFTDTGELFF.

CDR3 nucleotides: TGCAGTGCTAGAGAAATTAGCGGGAGGGAGACCCAGTACTTC. It encodes CSAREISGRETQYF. The chain employs TRBV20-1 and TRBJ2-5; 10 nucleotides agree with TRBD2. The CDR3 is made up of 14 amino acids. J lost 5 bases, V lost 0 bases, and 3 bases had no gene match. The germline V gene has CDR1 DFQATT and CDR2 SNEGSKA (reference sequence).

This clonotype showed up just a few times. The gene calls are TRBV12-3 or TRBV12-4 and TRBJ2-2; 11 nucleotides match TRBD1. After removal of 10 bases from V and 7 bases from J, the junction contained 8 bases not matched to a gene. The CDR3 consists of 14 residues. The CDR3 here is CAMGQGDRVGELFF. Here the CDR3 DNA reads TGTGCCATGGGACAGGGGGATAGGGTCGGGGAGCTGTTTTTT.

Only a few counts were recorded for this clonotype. The chain has TRBV7-2 and TRBJ2-7, with D perhaps TRBD1 (5 bases). CDR1 is SGHTA, CDR2 FQGNSA, per germline. Trimming shortened V by 7 bases and J by 4 bases, and 20 bases separated the two germline ends. The CDR3 totals 15 residues. The CDR3 DNA reads TGTGCCAGCAACATTCGGACAAATAAGGGATACGAGCAGTACTTC. It translates to CASNIRTNKGYEQYF. Full variable domain (remainder filled in from reference TRBV7-2 and TRBJ2-7): GAGVSQSPSNKVTEKGKDVELRCDPISGHTALYWYRQSLGQGLEFLIYFQGNSAPDKSGLPSDRFSAERTGGSVSTLTIQRTQQEDSAVYLCASNIRTNKGYEQYFGPGTRLTVT.

V and J are TRBV20-1 and TRBJ1-4; 11 nucleotides align to TRBD1. CDR1 and CDR2 from the germline V gene are DFQATT and SNEGSKA (reference sequence). Germline trimming cut 5 bases from V and 8 bases from J; bases unmatched to any gene: 4. The CDR3 extends over 13 amino acids. The CDR3 nucleotides read TGCAGTGCTCTGGACAGGGGGCAGGAAAAACTGTTTTTT. It is translated as CSALDRGQEKLFF.

The chain employs TRBV5-1 and TRBJ1-2, with a weak D call TRBD1 (6 bases). Germline V gives CDR1 SGHRS, CDR2 YFSETQ. Trimming removed 4 bases at V and 1 base at J, with 8 bases between. The length of the CDR3 is 13 residues. This CDR3 reads CASSRDINYGYTF. The CDR3 nucleotides are TGCGCCAGCAGCCGGGACATTAACTATGGCTACACCTTC.

This clonotype was recorded a few times. This chain uses TRBV15 with TRBJ2-5, with D possibly being TRBD1 (6 bases). Trimming stripped 1 base from V and 1 base from J, with 13 bases between. Germline assignment: CDR1 LNHNV and CDR2 YYDKDF (reference sequence). This CDR3 comprises 16 residues. CDR3 protein: CATSRARGHGQETQYF. For the CDR3, the DNA is TGTGCCACCAGCAGAGCCCGGGGACACGGCCAAGAGACCCAGTACTTC. Drawing the rest from reference TRBV15 and TRBJ2-5, the complete variable domain is DAMVIQNPRYQVTQFGKPVTLSCSQTLNHNVMYWYQQKSSQAPKLLFHYYDKDFNNEADTPDNFQSRRPNTSFCFLDIRSPGLGDTAMYLCATSRARGHGQETQYFGPGTRLLVL.

This clonotype came up many times. The V call is TRBV2, the J call TRBJ2-7, with D perhaps matching TRBD2 (5 bases). Between the trimmed V and J ends, which lost 5 bases and 6 bases, there was a span of 14 bases. CDR1 and CDR2 from the germline V gene are SNHLY and FYNNEI. CDR3 length equals 13 residues. The chain's CDR3 is CASSIGVGSEQYF. The CDR3 coding sequence is TGTGCCAGCAGTATCGGGGTAGGGTCCGAGCAGTACTTC.

To note about this clonotype: This likely comes from a read error, as the CDR3 has no conserved phenylalanine or tryptophan at its end. The J gene is TRBJ1-1, the V gene TRBV7-9; D unclear. The CDR3 contains 13 residues. From germline, CDR1 is SEHNR and CDR2 FQNEAQ (reference sequence). The V gene lost 3 bases and the J gene lost 5 bases, with 10 bases spanning the gap. The CDR3 DNA reads as TGTGCCAGCAGCTTGGAGTCGGCAACTGAAGCTTTCCTT. Amino acids: CASSLESATEAFL.

The sample holds many counts of this clonotype. The chain combines TRBV7-8 with TRBJ2-1; 8 bases map to TRBD1. Germline V gene lookup returns CDR1 SGHVS and CDR2 FQNEAQ. The CDR3 is 15 residues long. V was pared by 0 bases and J by 4 bases, with 2 bases of the junction left unmatched. The CDR3 is CASSLAGQVYNEQFF. In DNA, the CDR3 is TGTGCCAGCAGCTTAGCGGGACAGGTTTACAATGAGCAGTTCTTC.

Notes on this clonotype: Without the conserved terminal phenylalanine or tryptophan, this CDR3 likely stems from a read error. The chain has TRBV5-1 and TRBJ1-5; D unclear. V gave up 0 bases and J gave up 0 bases, with 7 bases separating them. The CDR3 length is 15 residues. Germline V gene data show CDR1 as SGHRS and CDR2 as YFSETQ. The CDR3 region is CASSLDAYSNQPQHL. The CDR3 DNA reads TGCGCCAGCAGCTTGGACGCTTATAGCAATCAGCCCCAGCATCTT.

This clonotype was observed at least ten times. The V call is TRBV11-2, the J call TRBJ1-1, with a possible D match to TRBD1 (5 bases). V lost 5 bases and J lost 7, with 14 bases in between. Germline V gene lookup returns CDR1 SGHAT and CDR2 FQNNGV. CDR3 length equals 13 residues. The CDR3 is CASSLQGIGEAFF. The CDR3 nucleotides read TGTGCCAGCAGCCTTCAGGGTATCGGTGAAGCTTTCTTT.

Remarks on this clonotype: This sequence may be a read error, since a much larger clone differs from it by one base. This rearrangement joins TRBV29-1 to TRBJ2-7; D remains ambiguous. This CDR3 is 13 amino acids long. The V end was cut by 0 bases, the J end by 3 bases, with 9 bases between. Germline CDR1 SQVTM, CDR2 ANQGSEA. CDR3 nucleotides: TGCAGCGTTGAAGAGGTCAGCCGCTACGAGCAGTACTTC. Translated: CSVEEVSRYEQYF.

The genes are TRBV13 and TRBJ2-7; TRBD1 matches at 11 bases. The CDR3 loop spans 16 amino acids. Germline V lookup: CDR1 PRHDT, CDR2 FYEKMQ (reference sequence). V trimming: 1 base; J trimming: 1 base; junction bases outside the gene matches: 3. CDR3 loop: CASSLDGTGGSYEQYF. The CDR3 nucleotides are TGTGCCAGCAGCTTAGACGGGACAGGGGGTTCCTACGAGCAGTACTTC.

This clonotype has a count of ten or more. The chain couples TRBV11-2 to TRBJ2-7; TRBD1 matches 8 bases. The germline V gene has CDR1 SGHAT and CDR2 FQNNGV. This CDR3 is built from 14 residues. Trimming removed 5 bases from V and 5 bases from J; junction bases left unmatched: 8. The chain's CDR3 is CASSPDREYNEQYF. Written as DNA, the CDR3 is TGTGCCAGCAGCCCGGACAGGGAGTATAACGAGCAGTACTTC.

The rearrangement links TRBV14 to TRBJ2-2; 12 bases line up with TRBD2. CDR3 length: 21 residues. Trimming at V came to 0 bases and at J to 4 bases, leaving 15 bases not matched to a gene. Germline V CDR1 and CDR2: SGHDN, FVKESK. The DNA for the CDR3 is TGTGCCAGCAGCCAAGATTGGAGGGCAGGCGGACTAGCGGGGTTCACCGGGGAGCTGTTTTTT. As protein: CASSQDWRAGGLAGFTGELFF.

This clonotype has a count of ten or more. This chain joins TRBV7-9 and TRBJ2-1; D is possibly TRBD2 (5 bases). V lost 2 bases and J lost 15, with 17 bases in between. CDR3 size: 13 residues. Per the germline V gene, CDR1 is SEHNR and CDR2 is FQNEAQ (reference sequence). The CDR3 loop is CASSLTLDRGMFF. The CDR3 nucleotides are TGTGCCAGCAGCTTAACACTAGATCGCGGTATGTTCTTC. The variable domain in full, completed from reference TRBV7-9 and TRBJ2-1, reads DTGVSQNPRHKITKRGQNVTFRCDPISEHNRLYWYRQTLGQGPEFLTYFQNEAQLEKSRLLSDRFSAERPKGSFSTLEIQRTEQGDSAMYLCASSLTLDRGMFFGPGTRLTVL.

The chain combines TRBV30 with TRBJ1-4; D not resolved. CDR3 length: 14 residues. The V end was cut by 0 bases, the J end by 3 bases, with 8 bases between. CDR1 GTSNPN and CDR2 SVGIG come from the germline V gene (reference sequence). Here the CDR3 DNA reads TGTGCCTGGAGTGTACTGCGGTCTAATGAAAAACTGTTTTTT. Translation gives CAWSVLRSNEKLFF.

There are many counts of this clonotype. The rearrangement links TRBV5-6 to TRBJ2-7; 12 bases align to TRBD2. The CDR3 loop spans 16 amino acids. The V and J ends lost 4 bases and 5 bases, in that order; junction bases with no gene match: 10. Per the germline V gene, CDR1 is SGHDT and CDR2 is YYEEEE. Written as DNA, the CDR3 is TGTGCCAGCAGCCCCCTCCCTACTAGCGGGAGGCACGAGCAGTACTTC. This codes for CASSPLPTSGRHEQYF.